These T cell receptor beta chains were read from a single sample in a study of OX40 agonist ivuxolimab in advanced cancers. Assay: immunoSEQ multiplex PCR; the TCRdb copy retains only in-frame clones and omits some. The top ten hold about 3.8% of the sample, which has roughly 62,000 clones, roughly nine tenths seen once. Sequenced material: CD4+ or CD8+ T cells sorted from blood, taken in a trial of the OX40 agonist ivuxolimab. The receptors stem from an adult with an advanced solid tumor such as melanoma, head and neck, liver or kidney cancer. CDR3s include the opening cysteine and the closing phenylalanine or tryptophan. Each record gives: CDR3 protein, CDR3 DNA, clone size, V gene, D gene, J gene. D genes are given only for firm matches. Clone size is not always given. Where it is, it says once, few, many or a class for expanded clones.

CASSLNTGELFF,TGCGCCAGCAGCTTGAACACCGGGGAGCTGTTTTTT,NA,TRBV5-1,NA,TRBJ2-2
CASSQDSEISVEQYF,TGCGCCAGCAGCCAAGACTCTGAGATTTCGGTCGAGCAGTACTTC,NA,TRBV4-3,NA,TRBJ2-7
CASSYSGTHNEQFF,TGTGCCAGCAGTTACTCCGGCACACACAATGAGCAGTTCTTC,NA,TRBV6-5,NA,TRBJ2-1
CASSPLGTTYHEQFF,TGTGCCAGCAGCCCGCTTGGGACAACTTACCATGAGCAGTTCTTC,once,TRBV7-8,NA,TRBJ2-1
CASSPSSGRANHEQYF,TGTGCCAGCAGTCCCTCTAGCGGGAGGGCCAACCACGAGCAGTACTTC,NA,TRBV28,TRBD2,TRBJ2-7
CASSFRGSEKLFF,TGTGCCAGCAGCTTTAGAGGAAGTGAAAAACTGTTTTTT,NA,TRBV7-8,NA,TRBJ1-4
CASSFSPSQPQHF,TGTGCCAGCAGTTTTTCCCCCAGTCAGCCCCAGCATTTT,NA,TRBV28,NA,TRBJ1-5
CASSLADSPYEQYF,TGTGCCAGCAGTTTAGCCGACAGCCCCTACGAGCAGTACTTC,NA,TRBV27,NA,TRBJ2-7
CASSLRGNSYEQYF,TGTGCCAGCAGTTTACGCGGAAACTCCTACGAGCAGTACTTC,NA,TRBV27,NA,TRBJ2-7
CASSKRKVGNTEAFF,TGTGCCAGCAGCAAGCGCAAAGTGGGGAACACTGAAGCTTTCTTT,once,TRBV21-1,NA,TRBJ1-1
CASSWLQGAGANVLTF,TGTGCCAGCAGCTGGCTCCAGGGTGCTGGGGCCAACGTCCTGACTTTC,NA,TRBV7-9,NA,TRBJ2-6
CSVEGGRRTGGVGQYF,TGCAGCGTTGAAGGTGGGAGGAGGACAGGGGGCGTAGGGCAGTACTTC,NA,TRBV29-1,TRBD1,TRBJ2-7
CSVQGLGLLYNEQFF,TGCAGCGTCCAGGGGCTGGGCCTTCTCTACAATGAGCAGTTCTTC,NA,TRBV29-1,NA,TRBJ2-1
CASSRTSGSGQFF,TGTGCCAGCAGCAGGACTAGCGGGAGTGGGCAGTTCTTC,NA,TRBV11-2,TRBD2,TRBJ2-1
CASTQGNTIYF,TGTGCCAGCACCCAGGGGAACACCATATATTTT,NA,TRBV6-1,NA,TRBJ1-3
CASSLLAGGDEQFF,TGTGCCAGCAGTTTATTGGCAGGGGGCGATGAGCAGTTCTTC,NA,TRBV28,TRBD1,TRBJ2-1
CASSAGDPTDTQYF,TGTGCCAGCAGTGCCGGGGACCCCACAGATACGCAGTATTTT,NA,TRBV2,NA,TRBJ2-3
CASSSSGLSSYNEQFF,TGTGCCAGCAGTTCCTCCGGGTTAAGCTCCTACAATGAGCAGTTCTTC,NA,TRBV27,NA,TRBJ2-1
CASSEEGGGNQPQHF,TGTGCCAGCAGTGAAGAGGGGGGGGGCAATCAGCCCCAGCATTTT,NA,TRBV6-1,NA,TRBJ1-5
CASSFRLARETQYF,TGTGCCAGCAGCTTTAGGTTAGCCAGGGAGACCCAGTACTTC,NA,TRBV12-1,NA,TRBJ2-5
CASSIGSTSQYF,TGTGCCAGTAGTATAGGGAGCACATCGCAGTATTTT,NA,TRBV19,NA,TRBJ2-3
CSVRTSGHVNEQFF,TGCAGCGTGCGGACTAGCGGGCATGTCAATGAGCAGTTCTTC,NA,TRBV29-1,TRBD2,TRBJ2-1
CASSFRGDMMVGYTF,TGTGCCAGCAGTTTTCGTGGGGACATGATGGTTGGCTACACCTTC,NA,TRBV27,NA,TRBJ1-2
CASSQDRGLYNEQFF,TGCGCCAGCAGCCAAGATCGAGGCCTTTACAATGAGCAGTTCTTC,NA,TRBV4-1,NA,TRBJ2-1
CASAGGSYNEQFF,TGTGCTTCGGCGGGAGGGTCCTACAATGAGCAGTTCTTC,NA,TRBV11-2,TRBD2,TRBJ2-1
CASSRTLGLAGANEQFF,TGTGCCAGCAGTAGGACCCTGGGGCTAGCGGGAGCCAATGAGCAGTTCTTC,NA,TRBV27,TRBD2,TRBJ2-1
CASSFGLAGGPHEQYF,TGTGCCAGCAGTTTCGGACTAGCGGGAGGGCCCCACGAGCAGTACTTC,once,TRBV27,TRBD2,TRBJ2-7
CSVEGPQGGSDWETQYF,TGCAGCGTTGAAGGCCCCCAAGGAGGGAGCGATTGGGAGACCCAGTACTTC,once,TRBV29-1,NA,TRBJ2-5
CASSSPTSGSYNEQFF,TGTGCCAGCAGCTCGCCAACTAGCGGGAGCTACAATGAGCAGTTCTTC,NA,TRBV13,TRBD2,TRBJ2-1
CASRYLREGQGNEQYF,TGTGCCAGCAGGTATTTGCGTGAGGGGCAGGGGAACGAGCAGTACTTC,NA,TRBV6-6,NA,TRBJ2-7
CASSLNSGLALPEAFF,TGTGCCAGCAGTTTAAATTCAGGGTTAGCACTGCCTGAAGCTTTCTTT,NA,TRBV27,NA,TRBJ1-1
CASSPSVRVGETQYF,TGCGCCAGCAGCCCCTCTGTCAGGGTGGGGGAGACCCAGTACTTC,NA,TRBV4-3,NA,TRBJ2-5
CASSPTGFGYTF,TGCGCCAGCAGCCCTACAGGGTTCGGCTACACCTTC,NA,TRBV4-1,NA,TRBJ1-2
CASRSGGHEQFF,TGTGCCAGCCGTTCCGGGGGACACGAGCAGTTCTTC,NA,TRBV6-5,NA,TRBJ2-1
CASSAPGGREDEQYF,TGTGCCAGCAGCGCACCCGGGGGGCGGGAGGACGAGCAGTACTTC,NA,TRBV9,TRBD2,TRBJ2-7
CASRSGVSTEAFF,TGTGCCAGCAGGTCAGGGGTCTCCACTGAAGCTTTCTTT,NA,TRBV11-2,NA,TRBJ1-1
CASSYRLAGGPLSYEQYF,TGTGCCAGCAGCTATCGACTAGCGGGAGGGCCGTTATCCTACGAGCAGTACTTC,NA,TRBV7-2,TRBD2,TRBJ2-7
CASSLSSSYEQYF,TGCGCCAGCAGCTTATCGAGCTCCTACGAGCAGTACTTC,NA,TRBV5-1,NA,TRBJ2-7
CASSLGQGTEQYF,TGTGCCAGCAGCTTAGGGCAAGGGACCGAGCAGTACTTC,NA,TRBV11-2,NA,TRBJ2-7
CATQATVYSYNEQFF,TGTGCCACCCAGGCGACGGTTTACTCCTACAATGAGCAGTTCTTC,NA,TRBV19,NA,TRBJ2-1
CASSQDPGGRTDTQYF,TGCGCCAGCAGCCAAGATCCCGGGGGGCGGACAGATACGCAGTATTTT,NA,TRBV4-3,NA,TRBJ2-3
CARPGRIYNEQFF,TGTGCCAGACCGGGACGGATCTACAATGAGCAGTTCTTC,NA,TRBV6-5,NA,TRBJ2-1
CASSQVNTEAFF,TGTGCCAGCAGCCAAGTGAACACTGAAGCTTTCTTT,NA,TRBV14,NA,TRBJ1-1
CASSCSAGGPCEQYF,TGTGCCAGCAGTTGCTCAGCGGGAGGGCCATGTGAGCAGTACTTC,NA,TRBV6-5,TRBD2,TRBJ2-7
CASRPGQGVSLKNTGELFF,TGTGCCAGCAGGCCGGGACAGGGAGTTTCCCTTAAGAACACCGGGGAGCTGTTTTTT,NA,TRBV2,TRBD1,TRBJ2-2
CASSYGQGVTDTQYF,TGTGCCAGCAGCTACGGACAGGGGGTGACAGATACGCAGTATTTT,once,TRBV5-4,TRBD1,TRBJ2-3
CASSPFPSGSPGFYEQYF,TGTGCCAGCAGTCCCTTTCCTAGCGGGTCCCCCGGGTTCTACGAGCAGTACTTC,NA,TRBV28,TRBD2,TRBJ2-7
CASSYLRGRPGDTQYF,TGTGCCAGCAGTTACTTGAGGGGCCGGCCTGGGGATACGCAGTATTTT,NA,TRBV6-6,NA,TRBJ2-3
CATSREEGIQGINEQYF,TGTGCCACCAGCAGAGAAGAGGGGATACAGGGTATCAACGAGCAGTACTTC,NA,TRBV15,NA,TRBJ2-7
CASSRRLAGATDTQYF,TGTGCCAGCAGCCGTAGACTAGCGGGAGCTACAGATACGCAGTATTTT,once,TRBV7-9,TRBD2,TRBJ2-3